This TCR beta chain was recovered during a study of regulatory T cells in long-lasting Graves disease. The authors built TCR beta libraries using iRepertoire HTBI primers and Arm-PCR of CDR3 regions. TCRdb used MiXCR to reprocess the multiplex PCR reads, holding one entry per CDR3 protein. Of roughly 430,000 distinct CDR3 sequences in the sample, 16% were seen once. This clonotype has ten or more counts. Time point noted: newly diagnosed GD, antithyroid drugs for less than 3 months. The authors made the TCR library using RNA they extracted from PBMCs. CDR1 is SGHRS, CDR2 YFSETQ, per germline. The CDR3 loop spans 11 amino acids. V lost 6 bases and J lost 5, with 7 bases in between. The same specimen was also included in a second study, on T cells in Graves' hyperthyroidism and ophthalmopathy.

The chain has TRBV5-1 and TRBJ2-3; no firm D call. The source of this sequence is a woman aged 25 to 39 with Graves disease. Sequencing was performed on peripheral blood mononuclear cells (PBMCs), taken at new diagnosis, from a patient treated with antithyroid drugs. CDR3 bases: TGCGCCAGCAACGGTGGAGATACGCAGTATTTT. The encoded protein is CASNGGDTQYF.